This T cell receptor (beta chain) is drawn from a study of blood T cells in healthy people across ages. CDR1 MDHEN and CDR2 SYDVKM come from the germline V gene. The CDR3 consists of 16 residues. Sample donors were healthy Caucasian individuals that came from Russia, aged roughly 6 to 100. This clonotype has just a few counts. A second roughly 6 to 12 cycle PCR used barcoded and J-beta primers. From the 5' RACE reads, TCRdb called clonotypes with MiXCR, one entry per CDR3 protein. Among around 1,000,000 distinct CDR3 sequences listed, roughly 24% were seen once. These data are also associated with another study on T cells of mothers and their children.

The clonotype comes from a girl aged 2-15 years in good health. Sequencing was done on a sample of blood. The chain combines TRBV28 with TRBJ2-5; D is possibly TRBD1 or TRBD2 (5 bases each). The J call could be wrong; TRBJ2-7 is a better fit for the DNA end. The DNA of the CDR3 is TGTGCCAGCAGTCCCCAGTCGGGGCTAGCCAAATACGAGCAGTACTTC. Residues: CASSPQSGLAKYEQYF.